This passage covers 29 T cell receptor beta chains from one sample sequenced in a study of technical replicates of blood from a few donors (dated 2017 in TCRdb). Receptor amplification or capture employed the immunoSEQ multiplex PCR assay. TCRdb retrieved this table from immuneACCESS and kept in-frame rearrangements only. Not all clones are present; in checked studies, unresolved V genes account for under half, and no reason is known for the remainder. This sample comprises 95,000 to 100,000 clones, 90% to 97% of them detected only once. The top ten clones comprise approximately 0.23% of the sample. The sample comprised T cells isolated from PBMCs. The receptor source for this set is a human donor in good health.

The genes are TRBV11-3 and TRBJ1-3, with unresolved D. The CDR3 extends over 16 amino acids. V lost 5 bases to trimming and J lost 0 bases, with 14 bases between them. Germline assignment: CDR1 SGHNT and CDR2 YENEEA. The CDR3: CASSPAPGFSGNTIYF. The CDR3, as DNA: TGTGCCAGCAGCCCAGCCCCAGGTTTCTCTGGAAACACCATATATTTT. Supplemented by reference TRBV11-3 and TRBJ1-3, the full variable domain reads EAGVVQSPRYKIIEKKQPVAFWCNPISGHNTLYWYLQNLGQGPELLIRYENEEAVDDSQLPKDRFSAERLKGVDSTLKIQPAELGDSAVYLCASSPAPGFSGNTIYFGEGSWLTVV.

The V and J genes are TRBV5-1 and TRBJ1-4, with D unresolved. Per germline, CDR1 SGHRS and CDR2 YFSETQ. V shed 0 bases and J shed 0 bases, with 6 bases lying between them. This CDR3 is 15 amino acids long. In DNA, the CDR3 is TGCGCCAGCAGCTTGGACCCTACAACTAATGAAAAACTGTTTTTT. This encodes CASSLDPTTNEKLFF. The full variable domain, rest sourced from reference TRBV5-1 and TRBJ1-4, is KAGVTQTPRYLIKTRGQQVTLSCSPISGHRSVSWYQQTPGQGLQFLFEYFSETQRNKGNFPGRFSGRQFSNSRSEMNVSTLELGDSALYLCASSLDPTTNEKLFFGSGTQLSVL.

V usage is TRBV7-9 and J usage is TRBJ2-1, with TRBD2 identical over 11 bases. There are 15 residues in the CDR3. Germline-derived CDR1 and CDR2 are SEHNR and FQNEAQ (reference sequence). The V segment lost 1 base and the J segment 4 bases; nucleotides outside the gene matches: 0. The CDR3 sequence: CASSLGLAGYNEQFF. CDR3 DNA sequence: TGTGCCAGCAGCTTAGGACTAGCGGGGTACAATGAGCAGTTCTTC.

The genes are TRBV2 and TRBJ1-1, with D unclear. V was shortened by 5 bases and J by 5 bases, with 9 bases between the two germline ends. Germline values: CDR1 SNHLY, CDR2 FYNNEI. This CDR3 comprises 12 residues. As DNA, the CDR3 is TGTGCCAGCAGTTCCGCCGGGACTGAAGCTTTCTTT. It yields the protein CASSSAGTEAFF.

Note on this clone: Germline is not matched at one junction end, which may reflect a read error. The CDR3 bases are TGTGCCAGCAGCTTATCTTGGGGGCTTGAAAACACCGGGGAGCTGTTTTTT. It encodes CASSLSWGLENTGELFF. V is TRBV27 and J is TRBJ2-2; a possible D gene is TRBD1 (6 bases). This CDR3 contains 17 residues. Looked up from germline, CDR1 is MNHEY and CDR2 is SMNVEV (reference sequence).

The V call is TRBV28, the J call TRBJ1-1; D is unclear. This CDR3 is 14 amino acids long. V dropped 3 bases and J dropped 1 base, with 9 bases sitting between them. Germline CDR1 and CDR2: MDHEN and SYDVKM. The CDR3 DNA reads TGTGCCAGCAGTTTCCAGGTGACGAACACTGAAGCTTTCTTT. Protein product: CASSFQVTNTEAFF.

J is TRBJ1-5 and V is TRBV30; maybe TRBD1 (6 bases). The CDR3 has 15 amino acids. The germline V gene has CDR1 GTSNPN and CDR2 SVGIG (reference sequence). Trimming took off 1 base at V and 0 bases at J, with 10 bases between the two ends. The CDR3 DNA reads TGTGCCTGGAGTGACGGGACACTTAGCAATCAGCCCCAGCATTTT. Amino acid sequence: CAWSDGTLSNQPQHF.

This clone showed up just once. The chain is built from TRBV5-1 and TRBJ2-1; 7 positions agree with TRBD1. Trimming at V came to 4 bases and at J to 7 bases, leaving 11 bases not matched to a gene. This CDR3 contains 15 residues. Germline V gene data show CDR1 as SGHRS and CDR2 as YFSETQ. Here the CDR3 DNA reads TGCGCCAGCAGCGCTCGACAGGGTGGCGTGAATGAGCAGTTCTTC. This gives the protein CASSARQGGVNEQFF.

The V and J genes are TRBV29-1 and TRBJ1-1, with D possibly TRBD1 on 5 matching bases. The V and J ends lost 3 bases and 1 base respectively, with 9 bases between them. The CDR3 has 13 residues. Germline V gives CDR1 SQVTM, CDR2 ANQGSEA. The chain's CDR3 is CSVEKTENTEAFF. The CDR3 nucleotides are TGCAGCGTTGAGAAGACAGAGAACACTGAAGCTTTCTTT.

The chain has TRBV27 and TRBJ1-5, with TRBD1 as a possible D gene (5 bases). V was clipped by 2 bases and J by 10 bases, with 18 bases between them. The germline CDR1 and CDR2 sequences are MNHEY and SMNVEV (reference sequence). The CDR3 loop spans 15 amino acids. The CDR3 sequence is CASSLSPAVGQPQHF. CDR3 DNA: TGTGCCAGCAGTTTAAGTCCGGCGGTGGGGCAACCCCAGCATTTT.

The chain carries TRBV28 and TRBJ2-7; 8 positions match TRBD1. CDR1 MDHEN and CDR2 SYDVKM come from the germline V gene. V lost 8 bases and J lost 6; bases outside the gene matches: 12. This CDR3 has 14 amino acids. CDR3 nucleotides: TGTGCCAGCGATCAGGGGGCGGTAACGGGCGAGCAGTACTTC. This gives the protein CASDQGAVTGEQYF.

The V and J genes are TRBV19 and TRBJ1-1; no clear D. The ends were cut back, 4 bases at V and 0 bases at J, with 12 bases in the middle. CDR3 size: 15 residues. The germline V gene has CDR1 LNHDA and CDR2 SQIVND (reference sequence). For the CDR3, the DNA is TGTGCCAGTAGTAGGGCCGAAACGTTGAACACTGAAGCTTTCTTT. Encoded protein: CASSRAETLNTEAFF.

V usage is TRBV2 and J usage is TRBJ1-2, with 8 bases matching TRBD1. Germline CDR1 is SNHLY and CDR2 is FYNNEI. The V gene end was trimmed by 5 bases and the J gene end by 6 bases; junction bases not matched to a gene: 14. The CDR3 length is 16 residues. The CDR3 protein is CASSPRSGRGLDGYTF. In DNA, the CDR3 is TGTGCCAGCAGTCCAAGGTCCGGCAGGGGGCTGGATGGCTACACCTTC.

The chain recombines TRBV28 with TRBJ2-7; 7 bases align to TRBD1. The CDR3 is 15 residues long. Germline assignment: CDR1 MDHEN and CDR2 SYDVKM. V trimming: 4 bases; J trimming: 0 bases; junction bases outside the gene matches: 6. DNA of the CDR3: TGTGCCAGCAGTTCAGGACAGGTGGTCTCCTACGAGCAGTACTTC. It encodes CASSSGQVVSYEQYF.

The CDR3 loop is CASSYRDTEAFF. In DNA, the CDR3 is TGTGCCAGCAGTTACAGGGATACTGAAGCTTTCTTT. The gene calls are TRBV28 and TRBJ1-1; the D gene is possibly TRBD1 (6 bases). Germline CDR1 reads MDHEN; CDR2 reads SYDVKM. Between the trimmed V and J ends, which lost 4 bases and 5 bases, there was a span of 8 bases. CDR3 length equals 12 residues.

The CDR3 is CASSRLAGGYSNQPQHF. In nucleotides, the CDR3 is TGCGCCAGCAGCCGATTGGCAGGTGGATATAGCAATCAGCCCCAGCATTTT. The chain joins TRBV10-2 to TRBJ1-5, with D uncertain. CDR3 length equals 17 residues. Germline lookup yields CDR1 WSHSY and CDR2 SAAADI. The ends were cut back, 6 bases at V and 0 bases at J, with 18 bases in the middle.

This clone was recorded only once. This sequence joins TRBV5-1 and TRBJ2-5, with TRBD1 as a possible D gene (5 bases). This CDR3 region has 11 residues. V lost 5 bases, J lost 5 bases, and 7 bases lay in between. CDR1 is SGHRS, CDR2 YFSETQ, per germline. The CDR3 sequence: CASRGQETQYF. CDR3 sequence (DNA): TGCGCCAGCAGGGGGCAGGAGACCCAGTACTTC. The full variable domain, rest sourced from reference TRBV5-1 and TRBJ2-5, is KAGVTQTPRYLIKTRGQQVTLSCSPISGHRSVSWYQQTPGQGLQFLFEYFSETQRNKGNFPGRFSGRQFSNSRSEMNVSTLELGDSALYLCASRGQETQYFGPGTRLLVL.

The chain carries TRBV13 and TRBJ1-2; maybe TRBD1 (5 bases). The germline V and J ends were trimmed by 0 bases and 4 bases, with 21 bases remaining between them. This CDR3 has 18 amino acids. From germline, CDR1 is PRHDT and CDR2 FYEKMQ (reference sequence). CDR3 nucleotides: TGTGCCAGCAGCTTAGGGGGGCGTCGCGGCATCAGATCCTATGGCTACACCTTC. This translates into CASSLGGRRGIRSYGYTF. Full variable domain (missing parts from reference TRBV13 and TRBJ1-2): AAGVIQSPRHLIKEKRETATLKCYPIPRHDTVYWYQQGPGQDPQFLISFYEKMQSDKGSIPDRFSAQQFSDYHSELNMSSLELGDSALYFCASSLGGRRGIRSYGYTFGSGTRLTVV.

DNA for the CDR3: TGCAGCGTTGAAGAGGGCGACAGGGGACCAGATACGCAGTATTTT. Translating it yields CSVEEGDRGPDTQYF. This chain links TRBV29-1 with TRBJ2-3; 8 bases agree with TRBD1. The trim removed 0 bases at V and 4 bases at J, leaving 6 bases unmatched. Germline V gives CDR1 SQVTM, CDR2 ANQGSEA. This CDR3 contains 15 residues.

The rearrangement links TRBV5-1 to TRBJ2-3, with 9 bases matching TRBD1. Trimming cost V 3 bases and J 4 bases; bases outside gene matches: 3. Germline CDR1 and CDR2: SGHRS and YFSETQ. There are 14 residues in the CDR3. Here the CDR3 reads CASSSQGASDTQYF. In nucleotides, the CDR3 is TGCGCCAGCAGCTCACAGGGGGCCTCAGATACGCAGTATTTT.

This clone was observed once. V gene TRBV7-6 combines with J gene TRBJ2-1; 11 nucleotides line up with TRBD2. Per the germline V gene, CDR1 is SGHVS and CDR2 is FNYEAQ. Trimming at V came to 4 bases and at J to 2 bases, leaving 1 base not matched to a gene. The CDR3 consists of 15 residues. CDR3 region: CASSSTSGTYNEQFF. CDR3 DNA: TGTGCCAGCAGCTCGACTAGCGGGACCTACAATGAGCAGTTCTTC.

This sequence joins TRBV5-1 and TRBJ1-1; D not certain. V lost 0 bases and J lost 4, with 7 bases in between. CDR1 and CDR2 from the germline V gene are SGHRS and YFSETQ. This CDR3 has 13 residues. The CDR3 sequence is CASSLVQSTEAFF. The CDR3 DNA follows: TGCGCCAGCAGCTTGGTACAAAGCACTGAAGCTTTCTTT.

This chain joins TRBV7-8 and TRBJ2-7; weak D call: TRBD1 (6 bases). V lost 1 base to trimming and J lost 8 bases, with 21 bases between them. Germline V gives CDR1 SGHVS, CDR2 FQNEAQ. The CDR3 covers 16 residues. Here the CDR3 DNA reads TGTGCCAGCAGCTTAGGGGGGCCCCAGGGGAGAACGAAGCAGTACTTC. The encoded protein is CASSLGGPQGRTKQYF.

The CDR3 coding sequence is TGCGCCAGCACCCGAGGGGGGACTAGCTCCTACGAGCAGTACTTC. Translated: CASTRGGTSSYEQYF. The chain links TRBV10-2 to TRBJ2-7, with TRBD2 matching 8 bases. This CDR3 has 15 amino acids. The germline V gene encodes CDR1 WSHSY and CDR2 SAAADI. V lost 7 bases and J lost 0; bases outside the gene matches: 8.

The chain's CDR3 is CASSKTGGAYNEQFF. CDR3 nucleotides: TGTGCCAGCAGTAAGACAGGGGGCGCCTACAATGAGCAGTTCTTC. This chain joins TRBV6-5 and TRBJ2-1; 10 nucleotides line up with TRBD1. CDR3 length equals 15 residues. Germline V gives CDR1 MNHEY, CDR2 SVGAGI. Unmatched junction bases numbered 3, after V lost 5 bases and J lost 2 bases.

V and J are TRBV30 and TRBJ2-3; no clear D. Germline V CDR1 and CDR2: GTSNPN, SVGIG (reference sequence). V lost 3 bases and J lost 0, with 10 bases in between. This CDR3 comprises 14 residues. The CDR3: CAWSRGQSTDTQYF. In nucleotides, the CDR3 is TGTGCCTGGAGCCGAGGTCAAAGCACAGATACGCAGTATTTT.

The chain recombines TRBV27 with TRBJ2-1, with D tentatively TRBD1 (5 bases). V gave up 8 bases and J gave up 4 bases, with 6 bases separating them. The CDR3 totals 11 residues. The germline V gene encodes CDR1 MNHEY and CDR2 SMNVEV (reference sequence). The CDR3 DNA sequence: TGTGCCAGCTACAGGTACAATGAGCAGTTCTTC. This encodes CASYRYNEQFF.

This chain uses TRBV29-1 with TRBJ2-7; 10 bases match TRBD2. This CDR3 region has 13 residues. The junction had 4 bases not matched to a gene; V was cut back by 6 bases and J by 2 bases. Germline V gene lookup returns CDR1 SQVTM and CDR2 ANQGSEA. The chain's CDR3 is CSVRTSGTYEQYF. Here the CDR3 DNA reads TGCAGCGTCCGGACTAGCGGTACCTACGAGCAGTACTTC.

This clone showed up just once. J is TRBJ2-5 and V is TRBV19; the D is unclear. V was clipped by 1 base and J by 2 bases, with 8 bases between them. The CDR3 consists of 14 residues. The germline CDR1 and CDR2 sequences are LNHDA and SQIVND (reference sequence). The CDR3 DNA sequence: TGTGCCAGTAGTATAGTGGCAGGTCAAGAGACCCAGTACTTC. Translated: CASSIVAGQETQYF.